These T cell receptor beta chains were read from a single sample in a study of T cells in Graves' hyperthyroidism and ophthalmopathy. TCRdb re-called the multiplex PCR reads with MiXCR, one entry per CDR3 protein. The sample has 350,000 to 400,000 distinct CDR3 sequences, 15% seen once. Sequenced sample: blood. The source is a woman aged 25 to 39 with Graves' hyperthyroidism. Both conserved end residues are part of each CDR3. The D gene is left open where the match is weak. Only some rows state a clone size, as once, few, many or a class for expanded clones.

>-|-|TRBV27|TRBJ2-7
CASSFSSPYEQYF
TGTGCCAGCAGTTTCAGTTCTCCTTACGAGCAGTACTTC
>-|-|TRBV14|TRBJ2-6
CASSQYASYFSGANVLTF
TGTGCCAGCAGCCAATACGCCAGCTACTTCTCTGGGGCCAACGTCCTGACTTTC
>many|-|TRBV6-6|TRBJ2-1
CASSYSTAAVEQFF
TGTGCCAGCAGTTACTCGACTGCGGCAGTTGAGCAGTTCTTC
>many|-|TRBV3-1|TRBJ1-1
CASSQLILLPKGNTEAFF
TGTGCCAGCAGCCAGCTAATTTTGCTCCCTAAAGGGAACACTGAAGCTTTCTTT
>many|TRBD1|TRBV18|TRBJ1-4
CASSSDRGEGEKLFF
TGTGCCAGCTCATCCGACAGGGGCGAAGGAGAAAAACTGTTTTTT
>-|TRBD2|TRBV19|TRBJ2-7
CASSIELAGYEQYF
TGTGCCAGTAGTATCGAGCTAGCGGGATACGAGCAGTACTTC
>many|-|TRBV6-2/TRBV6-3|TRBJ2-2
CASSYRSGAGELFF
TGTGCCAGCAGTTATCGGAGTGGCGCCGGGGAGCTGTTTTTT
>few|TRBD2|TRBV12-3/TRBV12-4|TRBJ2-5
CASSFTSGNGETQYF
TGTGCCAGCAGTTTTACTAGCGGGAATGGTGAGACCCAGTACTTC
>-|-|TRBV30|TRBJ2-5
CAWIRGGGETQYF
TGTGCCTGGATCCGCGGAGGGGGGGAGACCCAGTACTTC
>-|TRBD1|TRBV28|TRBJ1-3
CASSPFPIRGQGVFSGNTIYF
TGTGCCAGCAGCCCATTCCCCATCAGGGGACAGGGCGTTTTCTCTGGAAACACCATATATTTT
>many|-|TRBV27|TRBJ2-7
CASSFGGGEWYEQYF
TGTGCCAGCAGTTTCGGAGGGGGCGAGTGGTACGAGCAGTACTTC
>-|-|TRBV24-1|TRBJ2-5
CATSGSGATQETQYF
TGTGCCACCAGTGGTTCGGGAGCAACCCAAGAGACCCAGTACTTC
>-|-|TRBV4-1|TRBJ1-6
CASSQVGSPLHF
TGCGCCAGCAGCCAAGTGGGTTCACCCCTCCACTTT
>many|TRBD1|TRBV28|TRBJ1-4
CATWGQGVTNEKLFF
TGTGCCACCTGGGGACAGGGGGTCACTAATGAAAAACTGTTTTTT
>-|-|TRBV20-1|TRBJ2-5
CSAPRFGAQETQYF
TGCAGTGCCCCGCGCTTTGGGGCGCAGGAGACCCAGTACTTC
>-|-|TRBV20-1|TRBJ2-3
CSALRLVGTDTQYF
TGCAGTGCTCTCAGACTGGTGGGCACAGATACGCAGTATTTT
>few|-|TRBV6-5|TRBJ1-4
CASSYSKGRGKLFF
TGTGCCAGCAGTTACTCGAAGGGCAGGGGAAAACTGTTTTTT
>-|-|TRBV28|TRBJ2-3
CASRVTDTQYF
TGTGCCAGCAGAGTCACAGATACGCAGTATTTT
>many|TRBD1|TRBV28|TRBJ1-5
CASRGWGQGDNQPQHF
TGTGCCAGCAGGGGATGGGGACAGGGGGACAATCAGCCCCAGCATTTT
>many|-|TRBV12-3/TRBV12-4|TRBJ2-2
CASSYSGTTGGTGELFF
TGTGCCAGCAGTTATAGCGGGACTACAGGGGGCACCGGGGAGCTGTTTTTT
>few|-|TRBV5-1|TRBJ2-2
CASSSRGGQANTGELFF
TGCGCCAGCAGCTCCAGGGGGGGACAAGCGAACACCGGGGAGCTGTTTTTT
>many|TRBD1|TRBV24-1|TRBJ2-3
CATSDITGTGTDTQYF
TGTGCCACCAGTGATATTACCGGGACAGGCACAGATACGCAGTATTTT
>-|-|TRBV2|TRBJ1-1
CASSEGGIVTEAFF
TGTGCCAGCAGTGAAGGGGGGATAGTCACTGAAGCTTTCTTT
>-|TRBD2|TRBV20-1|TRBJ2-1
CSARDLGSTGRVNEQFF
TGCAGTGCTAGAGATCTAGGGTCGACCGGGAGGGTCAATGAGCAGTTCTTC
>few|-|TRBV20-1|TRBJ2-1
CSARVGGGANNEQFF
TGCAGTGCTAGAGTAGGGGGGGGAGCGAACAATGAGCAGTTCTTC
>many|-|TRBV11-2|TRBJ2-7
CASSSGWAPGYEQYF
TGTGCCAGCAGTTCCGGGTGGGCCCCCGGCTACGAGCAGTACTTC
>-|-|TRBV2|TRBJ1-2
CASSDDRHHGYTF
TGTGCCAGCAGTGACGATCGACATCATGGCTACACCTTC
>many|TRBD1|TRBV11-2|TRBJ1-2
CASSLARGAGYTF
TGTGCCAGCAGCTTAGCCAGGGGGGCTGGCTACACCTTC
>few|TRBD1|TRBV18|TRBJ2-2
CASSPGQTNTGELFF
TGTGCCAGCTCTCCGGGACAGACGAACACCGGGGAGCTGTTTTTT
>many|TRBD2|TRBV18|TRBJ2-1
CASSETSVGTYNEQFF
TGTGCCAGCTCAGAAACTAGCGTAGGCACCTACAATGAGCAGTTCTTC
>-|TRBD2|TRBV9|TRBJ2-3
CASSADTLAGGPADTQYF
TGTGCCAGCAGCGCCGACACCCTAGCGGGAGGGCCCGCAGATACGCAGTATTTT
>few|TRBD1|TRBV6-5|TRBJ2-7
CASSYPGQGGEQYF
TGTGCCAGCAGCTACCCGGGACAGGGTGGCGAGCAGTACTTC
>-|TRBD2|TRBV15|TRBJ2-3
CATSRLAEITDTQYF
TGTGCCACCAGCAGACTAGCGGAAATCACAGATACGCAGTATTTT
>many|-|TRBV20-1|TRBJ2-7
CSAGQAIGEQYF
TGCAGTGCTGGCCAGGCTATAGGCGAGCAGTACTTC
>many|-|TRBV12-5|TRBJ2-1
CASALDGGGNEQFF
TGTGCTAGTGCCTTGGACGGGGGTGGCAATGAGCAGTTCTTC
>many|TRBD2|TRBV11-3|TRBJ2-2
CASSPMGLAGPGELFF
TGTGCCAGCAGCCCAATGGGACTAGCGGGACCCGGGGAGCTGTTTTTT
>many|-|TRBV24-1|TRBJ2-5
CATSDLGADPETQYF
TGTGCCACCAGTGATTTGGGGGCGGACCCAGAGACCCAGTACTTC
>-|TRBD2|TRBV9|TRBJ2-2
CASSVWEGGNTGELFF
TGTGCCAGCAGCGTATGGGAGGGCGGGAACACCGGGGAGCTGTTTTTT
>many|-|TRBV28|TRBJ1-5
CASSLGGESQPQHF
TGTGCCAGCAGTTTAGGGGGAGAGAGTCAGCCCCAGCATTTT
>many|-|TRBV20-1|TRBJ2-3
CSASRDSTDTQYF
TGCAGTGCTAGCCGGGACAGCACAGATACGCAGTATTTT
>many|-|TRBV27|TRBJ2-3
CASSLSSSLLADTQYF
TGTGCCAGCAGTTTATCTTCTAGTCTCCTCGCAGATACGCAGTATTTT
>-|-|TRBV6-1|TRBJ1-2
CASSESLAGLSNYGYTF
TGTGCCAGCAGTGAAAGTTTGGCAGGCCTTTCTAACTATGGCTACACCTTC
>many|-|TRBV7-3|TRBJ2-3
CASSPRGTPSTDTQYF
TGTGCCAGCAGCCCAAGGGGTACCCCTAGCACAGATACGCAGTATTTT
>-|-|TRBV20-1|TRBJ2-7
CSAYHRGIVEQYF
TGCAGTGCCTATCATCGCGGGATTGTCGAGCAGTACTTC
>few|-|TRBV30|TRBJ1-3
CAWSGGQKNTIYF
TGTGCCTGGAGTGGGGGGCAGAAAAACACCATATATTTT
>many|-|TRBV5-1|TRBJ2-3
CASSLGQETDTQYF
TGCGCCAGCAGCTTGGGGCAGGAAACAGATACGCAGTATTTT
>many|-|TRBV7-8|TRBJ2-7
CASSHEVGYEQYF
TGTGCCAGCAGCCACGAGGTCGGCTACGAGCAGTACTTC
>many|-|TRBV6-1|TRBJ1-2
CASSLRTSYGYTF
TGTGCCAGCAGCCTACGTACATCCTATGGCTACACCTTC
>-|TRBD1|TRBV27|TRBJ1-5
CASSWDRGGQPQHF
TGTGCCAGCAGTTGGGACAGGGGAGGGCAGCCCCAGCATTTT
>many|TRBD2|TRBV28|TRBJ2-7
CASSTRTSGRSDAGEQYF
TGTGCCAGCAGTACTCGGACTAGCGGGAGGTCCGATGCGGGGGAGCAGTACTTC
>-|TRBD1|TRBV29-1|TRBJ1-2
CSVGQGFNYGYTF
TGCAGCGTTGGACAGGGATTTAACTATGGCTACACCTTC